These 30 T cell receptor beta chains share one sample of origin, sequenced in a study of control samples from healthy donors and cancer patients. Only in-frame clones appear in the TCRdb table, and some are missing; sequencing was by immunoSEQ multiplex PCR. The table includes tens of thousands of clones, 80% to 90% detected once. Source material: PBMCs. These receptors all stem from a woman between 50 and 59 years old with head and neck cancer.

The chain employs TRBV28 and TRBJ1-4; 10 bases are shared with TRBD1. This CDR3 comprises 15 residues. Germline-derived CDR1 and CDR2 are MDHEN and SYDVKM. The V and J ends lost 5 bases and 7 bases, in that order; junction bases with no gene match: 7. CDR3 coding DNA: TGTGCCAGCAGTCCGTACCGGGACAGGGGTGAAAAACTGTTTTTT. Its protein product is CASSPYRDRGEKLFF.

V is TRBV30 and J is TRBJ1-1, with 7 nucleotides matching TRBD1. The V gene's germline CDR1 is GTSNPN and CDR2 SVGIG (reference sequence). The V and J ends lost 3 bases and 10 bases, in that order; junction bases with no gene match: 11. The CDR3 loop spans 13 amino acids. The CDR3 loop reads CAWRVTGAGVAFF. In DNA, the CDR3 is TGTGCCTGGAGGGTAACAGGGGCAGGTGTAGCTTTCTTT.

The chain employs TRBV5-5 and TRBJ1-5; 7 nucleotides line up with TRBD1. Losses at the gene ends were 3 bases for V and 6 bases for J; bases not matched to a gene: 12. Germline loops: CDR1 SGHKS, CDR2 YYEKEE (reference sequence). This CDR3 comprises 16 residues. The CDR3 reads CASSSQGTGHGQPQHF. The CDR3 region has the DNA TGTGCCAGCAGCTCACAGGGGACCGGACACGGTCAGCCCCAGCATTTT.

Here the CDR3 reads CASSERGQEVNSPLHF. The CDR3 DNA is TGTGCCAGCAGTGAACGCGGGCAGGAAGTAAATTCACCCCTCCACTTT. The V and J genes are TRBV2 and TRBJ1-6; D call uncertain. V was trimmed by 2 bases and J by 7 bases, leaving 15 bases between them. The CDR3 is made up of 16 amino acids. Germline CDR1 and CDR2: SNHLY and FYNNEI. Full variable domain (rest looked up from reference TRBV2 and TRBJ1-6): EPEVTQTPSHQVTQMGQEVILRCVPISNHLYFYWYRQILGQKVEFLVSFYNNEISEKSEIFDDQFSVERPDGSNFTLKIRSTKLEDSAMYFCASSERGQEVNSPLHFGNGTRLTVT.

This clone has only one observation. The CDR3 sequence: CASSQASGGYEQYF. Here the CDR3 DNA reads TGTGCCAGCAGCCAAGCTAGCGGGGGGTACGAGCAGTACTTC. The rearrangement joins TRBV3-1 (or the pseudogene TRBV3-2) to TRBJ2-7; TRBD2 matches 11 bases. J lost 4 bases, V lost 1 base, and 0 bases had no gene match. The CDR3 length is 14 residues. Germline loops: CDR1 LGHDT, CDR2 YNNKEL (reference sequence).

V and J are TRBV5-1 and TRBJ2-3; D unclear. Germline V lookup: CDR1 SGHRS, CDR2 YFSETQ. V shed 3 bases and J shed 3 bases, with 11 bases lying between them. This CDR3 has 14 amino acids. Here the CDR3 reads CASSWGGLTDTQYF. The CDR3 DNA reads TGCGCCAGCAGCTGGGGTGGGTTAACAGATACGCAGTATTTT.

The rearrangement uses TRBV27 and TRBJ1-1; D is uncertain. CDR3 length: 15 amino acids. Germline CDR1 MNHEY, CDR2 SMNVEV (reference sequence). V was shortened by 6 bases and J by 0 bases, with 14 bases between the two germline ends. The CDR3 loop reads CASSPRWRVNTEAFF. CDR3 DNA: TGTGCCAGCAGCCCTCGGTGGAGGGTGAACACTGAAGCTTTCTTT.

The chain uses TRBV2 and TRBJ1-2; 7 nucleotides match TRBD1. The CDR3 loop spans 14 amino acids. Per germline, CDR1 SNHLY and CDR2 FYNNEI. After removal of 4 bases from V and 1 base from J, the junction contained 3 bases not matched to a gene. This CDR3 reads CASSGTGFNYGYTF. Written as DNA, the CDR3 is TGTGCCAGCAGTGGGACAGGATTTAACTATGGCTACACCTTC.

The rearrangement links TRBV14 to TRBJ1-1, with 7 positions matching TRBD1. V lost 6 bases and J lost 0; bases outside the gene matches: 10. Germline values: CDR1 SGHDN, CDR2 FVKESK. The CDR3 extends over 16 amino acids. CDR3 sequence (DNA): TGTGCCAGCAGTCGACGACAGGGAGTAATGAACACTGAAGCTTTCTTT. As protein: CASSRRQGVMNTEAFF.

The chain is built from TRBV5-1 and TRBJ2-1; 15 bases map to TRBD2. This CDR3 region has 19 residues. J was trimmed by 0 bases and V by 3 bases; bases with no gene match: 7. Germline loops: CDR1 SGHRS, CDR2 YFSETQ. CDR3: CASSSSGTSGGSSYNEQFF. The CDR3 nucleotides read TGCGCCAGCAGCTCTTCCGGGACTAGCGGGGGGAGCTCCTACAATGAGCAGTTCTTC.

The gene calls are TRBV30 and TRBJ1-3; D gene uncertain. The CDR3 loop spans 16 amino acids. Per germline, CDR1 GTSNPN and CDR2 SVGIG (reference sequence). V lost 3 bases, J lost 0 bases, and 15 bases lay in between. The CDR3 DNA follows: TGTGCCTGGAGAGGGCAGGAGGTGAGCTCTGGAAACACCATATATTTT. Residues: CAWRGQEVSSGNTIYF.

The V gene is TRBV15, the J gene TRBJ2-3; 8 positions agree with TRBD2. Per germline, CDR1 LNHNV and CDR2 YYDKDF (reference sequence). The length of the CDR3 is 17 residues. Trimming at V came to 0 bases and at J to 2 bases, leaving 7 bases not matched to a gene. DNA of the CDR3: TGTGCCACCAGCAGAGAAAGGGCGGGGGGCCCCACAGATACGCAGTATTTT. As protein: CATSRERAGGPTDTQYF. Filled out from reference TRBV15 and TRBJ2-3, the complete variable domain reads DAMVIQNPRYQVTQFGKPVTLSCSQTLNHNVMYWYQQKSSQAPKLLFHYYDKDFNNEADTPDNFQSRRPNTSFCFLDIRSPGLGDTAMYLCATSRERAGGPTDTQYFGPGTRLTVL.

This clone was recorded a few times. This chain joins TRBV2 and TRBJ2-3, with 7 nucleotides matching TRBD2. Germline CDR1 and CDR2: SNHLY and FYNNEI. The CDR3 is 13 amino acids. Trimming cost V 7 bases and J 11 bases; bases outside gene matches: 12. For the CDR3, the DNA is TGTGCCAGCAAGTACTATGGACTAGTCAGGCAGTATTTT. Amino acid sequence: CASKYYGLVRQYF.

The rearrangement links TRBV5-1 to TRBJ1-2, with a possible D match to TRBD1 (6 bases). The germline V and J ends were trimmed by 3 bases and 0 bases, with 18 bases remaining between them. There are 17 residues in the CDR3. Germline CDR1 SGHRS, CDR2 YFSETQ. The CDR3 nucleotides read TGCGCCAGCAGCTCGGACGGGGGCGGCCCAGCTAACTATGGCTACACCTTC. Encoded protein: CASSSDGGGPANYGYTF.

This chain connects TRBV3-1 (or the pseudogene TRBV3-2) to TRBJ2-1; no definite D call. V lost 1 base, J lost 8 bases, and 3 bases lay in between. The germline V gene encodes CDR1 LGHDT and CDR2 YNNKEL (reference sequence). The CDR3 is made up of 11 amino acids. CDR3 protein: CASSQGYEQFF. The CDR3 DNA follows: TGTGCCAGCAGCCAAGGTTATGAGCAGTTCTTC.

This CDR3 reads CASSLEGRGTGELFF. DNA for the CDR3: TGTGCCAGCAGCTTAGAGGGGCGGGGAACCGGGGAGCTGTTTTTT. This chain joins TRBV11-2 and TRBJ2-2; TRBD2 is a possible D gene (6 bases). V was pared by 0 bases and J by 5 bases, with 10 bases between. Germline V gives CDR1 SGHAT, CDR2 FQNNGV. This CDR3 has 15 amino acids.

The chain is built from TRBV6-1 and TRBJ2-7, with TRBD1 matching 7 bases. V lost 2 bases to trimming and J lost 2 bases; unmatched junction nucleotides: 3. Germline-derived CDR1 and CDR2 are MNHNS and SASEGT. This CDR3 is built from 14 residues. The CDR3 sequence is CASSEHRGPYEQYF. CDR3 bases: TGTGCCAGCAGTGAACATAGGGGGCCCTACGAGCAGTACTTC.

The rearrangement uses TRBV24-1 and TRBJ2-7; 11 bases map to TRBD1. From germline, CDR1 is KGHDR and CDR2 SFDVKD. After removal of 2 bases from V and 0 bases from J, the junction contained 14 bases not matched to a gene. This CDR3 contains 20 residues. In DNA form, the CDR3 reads TGTGCCACCAGTGATTGGCGGACAGGGGGCATCCAATTCGTCTCCTACGAGCAGTACTTC. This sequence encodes CATSDWRTGGIQFVSYEQYF.

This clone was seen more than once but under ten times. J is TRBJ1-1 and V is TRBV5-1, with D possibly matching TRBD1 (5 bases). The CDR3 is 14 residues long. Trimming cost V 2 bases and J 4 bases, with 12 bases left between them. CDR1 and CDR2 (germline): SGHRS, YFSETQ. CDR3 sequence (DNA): TGCGCCAGCAGCTTTACAAGGGGCGGCACTGAAGCTTTCTTT. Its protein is CASSFTRGGTEAFF.

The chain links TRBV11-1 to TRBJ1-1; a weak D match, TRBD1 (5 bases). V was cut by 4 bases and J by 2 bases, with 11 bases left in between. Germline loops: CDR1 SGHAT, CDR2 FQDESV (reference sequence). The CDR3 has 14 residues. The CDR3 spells CASSYGTANTEAFF. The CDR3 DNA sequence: TGTGCCAGCAGCTACGGGACGGCCAACACTGAAGCTTTCTTT. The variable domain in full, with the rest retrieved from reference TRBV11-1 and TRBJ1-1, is EAEVAQSPRYKITEKSQAVAFWCDPISGHATLYWYRQILGQGPELLVQFQDESVVDDSQLPKDRFSAERLKGVDSTLKIQPAELGDSAMYLCASSYGTANTEAFFGQGTRLTVV.

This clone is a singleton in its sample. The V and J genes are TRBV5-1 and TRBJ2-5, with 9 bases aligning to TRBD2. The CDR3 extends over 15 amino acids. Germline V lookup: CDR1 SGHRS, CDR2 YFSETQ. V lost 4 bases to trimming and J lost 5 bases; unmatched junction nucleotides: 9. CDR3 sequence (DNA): TGCGCCAGCAGCCCCGACGGAGCGGGGGGTGAGACCCAGTACTTC. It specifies CASSPDGAGGETQYF.

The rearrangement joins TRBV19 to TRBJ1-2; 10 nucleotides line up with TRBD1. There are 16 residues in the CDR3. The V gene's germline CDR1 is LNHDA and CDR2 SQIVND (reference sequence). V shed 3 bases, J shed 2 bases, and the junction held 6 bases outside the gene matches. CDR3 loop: CASSMMGQGINYGYTF. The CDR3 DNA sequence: TGTGCCAGTAGTATGATGGGACAGGGGATCAACTATGGCTACACCTTC.

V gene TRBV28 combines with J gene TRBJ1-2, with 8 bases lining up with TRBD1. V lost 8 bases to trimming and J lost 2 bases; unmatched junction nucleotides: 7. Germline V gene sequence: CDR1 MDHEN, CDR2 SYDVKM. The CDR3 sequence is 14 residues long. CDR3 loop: CASVQGDGNYGYTF. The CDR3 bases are TGTGCCAGCGTACAGGGGGATGGGAACTATGGCTACACCTTC.

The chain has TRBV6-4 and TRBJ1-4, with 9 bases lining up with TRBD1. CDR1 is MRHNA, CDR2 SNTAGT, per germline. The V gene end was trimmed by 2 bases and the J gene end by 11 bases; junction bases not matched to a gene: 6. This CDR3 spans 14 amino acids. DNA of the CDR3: TGTGCCAGCAGTGACGGGGCGGGACAGGGTAAACTGTTTTTT. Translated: CASSDGAGQGKLFF.

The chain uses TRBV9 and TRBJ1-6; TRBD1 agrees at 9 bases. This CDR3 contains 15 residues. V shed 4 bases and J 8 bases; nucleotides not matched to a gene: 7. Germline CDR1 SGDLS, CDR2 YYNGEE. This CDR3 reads CASSWGQGRDSPLHF. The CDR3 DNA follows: TGTGCCAGCAGCTGGGGACAGGGTAGAGATTCACCCCTCCACTTT. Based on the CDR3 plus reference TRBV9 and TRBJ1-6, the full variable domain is DSGVTQTPKHLITATGQRVTLRCSPRSGDLSVYWYQQSLDQGLQFLIQYYNGEERAKGNILERFSAQQFPDLHSELNLSSLELGDSALYFCASSWGQGRDSPLHFGNGTRLTVT.

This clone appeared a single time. The CDR3 coding sequence is TGTGCCAGCAGCTTAGGGGCGGGGTCCTCCTACAATGAGCAGTTCTTC. Amino acid sequence: CASSLGAGSSYNEQFF. V and J are TRBV7-6 and TRBJ2-1; possibly TRBD2 for D (6 bases). The CDR3 has 16 residues. CDR1 is SGHVS and CDR2 is FNYEAQ in the germline V gene. V gave up 1 base and J gave up 0 bases, with 10 bases separating them.

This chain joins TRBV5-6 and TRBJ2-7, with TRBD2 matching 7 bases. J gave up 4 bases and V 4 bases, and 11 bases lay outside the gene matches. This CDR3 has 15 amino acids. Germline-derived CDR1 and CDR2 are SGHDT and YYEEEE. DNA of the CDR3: TGTGCCAGCAGCCCTCTTGACGGGGGGTCTTACGAGCAGTACTTC. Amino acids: CASSPLDGGSYEQYF.

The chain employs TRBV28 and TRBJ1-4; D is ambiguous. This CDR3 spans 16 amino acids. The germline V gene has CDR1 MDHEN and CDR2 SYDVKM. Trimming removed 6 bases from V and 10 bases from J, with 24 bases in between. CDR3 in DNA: TGTGCCAGCAGCTTTAATGGTCCTTCCCCAGGTGGAAAACTGTTTTTT. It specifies CASSFNGPSPGGKLFF. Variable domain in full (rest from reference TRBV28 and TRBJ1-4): DVKVTQSSRYLVKRTGEKVFLECVQDMDHENMFWYRQDPGLGLRLIYFSYDVKMKEKGDIPEGYSVSREKKERFSLILESASTNQTSMYLCASSFNGPSPGGKLFFGSGTQLSVL.

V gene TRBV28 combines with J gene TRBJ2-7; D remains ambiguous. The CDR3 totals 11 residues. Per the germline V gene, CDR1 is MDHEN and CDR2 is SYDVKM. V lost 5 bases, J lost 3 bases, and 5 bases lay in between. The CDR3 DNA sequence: TGTGCCAGCAGTGCAGACTACGAGCAGTACTTC. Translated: CASSADYEQYF.

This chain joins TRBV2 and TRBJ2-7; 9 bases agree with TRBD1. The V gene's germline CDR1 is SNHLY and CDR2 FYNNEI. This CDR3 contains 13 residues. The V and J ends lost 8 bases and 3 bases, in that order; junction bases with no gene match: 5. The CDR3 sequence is CASGWTGDYEQYF. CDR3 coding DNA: TGTGCCAGCGGATGGACAGGGGACTACGAGCAGTACTTC.